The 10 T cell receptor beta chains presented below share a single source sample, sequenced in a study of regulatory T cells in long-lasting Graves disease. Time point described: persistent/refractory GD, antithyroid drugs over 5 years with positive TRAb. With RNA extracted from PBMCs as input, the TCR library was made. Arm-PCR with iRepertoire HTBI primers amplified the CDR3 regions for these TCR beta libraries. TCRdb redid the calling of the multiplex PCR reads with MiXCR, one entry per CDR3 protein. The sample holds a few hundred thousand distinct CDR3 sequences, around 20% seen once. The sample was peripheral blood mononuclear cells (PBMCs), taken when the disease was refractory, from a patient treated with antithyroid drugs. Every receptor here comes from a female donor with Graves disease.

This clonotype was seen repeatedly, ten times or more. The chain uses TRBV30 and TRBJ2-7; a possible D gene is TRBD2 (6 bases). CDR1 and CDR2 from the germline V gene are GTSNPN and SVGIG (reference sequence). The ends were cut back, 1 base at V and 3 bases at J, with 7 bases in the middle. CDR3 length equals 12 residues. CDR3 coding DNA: TGTGCCTGGAGTGGCGGGAACTACGAGCAGTACTTC. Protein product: CAWSGGNYEQYF.

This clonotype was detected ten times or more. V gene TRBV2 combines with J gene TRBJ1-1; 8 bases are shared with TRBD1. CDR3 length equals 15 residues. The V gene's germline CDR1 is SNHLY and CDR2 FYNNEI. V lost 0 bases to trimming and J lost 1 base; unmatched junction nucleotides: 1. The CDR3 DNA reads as TGTGCCAGCAGTGAAGCGGACAGGGAGAACACTGAAGCTTTCTTT. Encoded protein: CASSEADRENTEAFF.

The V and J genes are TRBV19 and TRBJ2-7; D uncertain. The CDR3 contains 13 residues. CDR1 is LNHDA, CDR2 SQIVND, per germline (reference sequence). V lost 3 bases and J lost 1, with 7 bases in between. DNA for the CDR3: TGTGCCAGTAGTATGGTGGAATCCTACGAGCAGTACTTC. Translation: CASSMVESYEQYF.

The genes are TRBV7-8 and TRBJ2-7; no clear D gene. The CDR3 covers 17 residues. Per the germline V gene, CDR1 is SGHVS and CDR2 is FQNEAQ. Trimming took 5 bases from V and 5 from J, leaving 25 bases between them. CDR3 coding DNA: TGTGCCAGCAGCCCCACCATAGTAGTCGGAAACAGCCACGAGCAGTACTTC. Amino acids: CASSPTIVVGNSHEQYF.

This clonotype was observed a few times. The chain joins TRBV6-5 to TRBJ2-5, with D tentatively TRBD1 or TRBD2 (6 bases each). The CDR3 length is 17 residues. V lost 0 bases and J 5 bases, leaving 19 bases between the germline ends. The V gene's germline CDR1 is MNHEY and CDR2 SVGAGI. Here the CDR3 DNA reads TGTGCCAGCAGTTACTCAGCAGGGGAGGATCGCAGGGAGACCCAGTACTTC. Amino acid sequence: CASSYSAGEDRRETQYF.

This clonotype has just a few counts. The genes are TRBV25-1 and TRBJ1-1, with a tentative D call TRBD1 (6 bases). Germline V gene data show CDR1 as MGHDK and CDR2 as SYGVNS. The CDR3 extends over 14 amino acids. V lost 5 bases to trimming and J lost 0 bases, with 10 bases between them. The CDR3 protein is CASSTWTVNTEAFF. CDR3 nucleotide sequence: TGTGCCAGCAGTACCTGGACAGTGAACACTGAAGCTTTCTTT.

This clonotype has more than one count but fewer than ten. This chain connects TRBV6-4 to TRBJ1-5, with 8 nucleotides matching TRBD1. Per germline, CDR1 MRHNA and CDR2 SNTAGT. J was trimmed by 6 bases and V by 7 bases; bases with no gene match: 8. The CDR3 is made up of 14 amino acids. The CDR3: CASTATGGFQPQHF. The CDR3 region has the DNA TGTGCCAGCACTGCCACAGGGGGGTTTCAGCCCCAGCATTTT.

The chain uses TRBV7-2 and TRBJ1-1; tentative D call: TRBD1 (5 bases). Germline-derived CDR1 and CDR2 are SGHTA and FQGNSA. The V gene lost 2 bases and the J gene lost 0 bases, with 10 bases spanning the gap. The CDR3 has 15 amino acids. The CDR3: CASSLNDRMNTEAFF. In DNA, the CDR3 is TGTGCCAGCAGCTTAAACGACAGAATGAACACTGAAGCTTTCTTT.

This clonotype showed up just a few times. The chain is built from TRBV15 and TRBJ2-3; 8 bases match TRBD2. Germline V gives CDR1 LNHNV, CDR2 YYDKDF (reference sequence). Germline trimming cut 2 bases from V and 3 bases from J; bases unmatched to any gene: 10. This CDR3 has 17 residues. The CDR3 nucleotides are TGTGCCACCAGCAGAACCTTCCGGGCGGGAGGAACAGATACGCAGTATTTT. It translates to CATSRTFRAGGTDTQYF.

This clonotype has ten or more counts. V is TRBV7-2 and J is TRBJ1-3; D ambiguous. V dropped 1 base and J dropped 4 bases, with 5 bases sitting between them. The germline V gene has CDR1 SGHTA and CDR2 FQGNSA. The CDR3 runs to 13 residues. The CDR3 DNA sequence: TGTGCCAGCAGCTTAGTTGGAGGAAACACCATATATTTT. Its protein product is CASSLVGGNTIYF.